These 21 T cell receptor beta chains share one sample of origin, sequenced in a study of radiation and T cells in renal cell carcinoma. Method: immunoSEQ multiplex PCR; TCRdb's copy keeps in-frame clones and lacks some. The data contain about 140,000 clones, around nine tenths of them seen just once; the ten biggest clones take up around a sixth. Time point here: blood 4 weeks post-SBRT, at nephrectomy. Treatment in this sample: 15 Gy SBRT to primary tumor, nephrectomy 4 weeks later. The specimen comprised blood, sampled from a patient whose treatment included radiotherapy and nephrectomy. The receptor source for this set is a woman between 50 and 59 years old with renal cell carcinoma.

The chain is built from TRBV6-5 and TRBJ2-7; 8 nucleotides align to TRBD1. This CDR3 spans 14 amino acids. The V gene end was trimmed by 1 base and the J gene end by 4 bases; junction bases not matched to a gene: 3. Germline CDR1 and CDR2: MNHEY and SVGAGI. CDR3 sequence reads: CASSYLGQVYEQYF. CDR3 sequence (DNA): TGTGCCAGCAGTTACTTGGGACAGGTATACGAGCAGTACTTC.

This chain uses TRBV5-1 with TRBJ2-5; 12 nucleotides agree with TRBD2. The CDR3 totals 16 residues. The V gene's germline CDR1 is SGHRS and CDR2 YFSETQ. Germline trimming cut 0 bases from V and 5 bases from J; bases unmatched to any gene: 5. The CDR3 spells CASSLGASGGAETQYF. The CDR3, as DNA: TGCGCCAGCAGCTTGGGTGCTAGCGGGGGGGCCGAGACCCAGTACTTC.

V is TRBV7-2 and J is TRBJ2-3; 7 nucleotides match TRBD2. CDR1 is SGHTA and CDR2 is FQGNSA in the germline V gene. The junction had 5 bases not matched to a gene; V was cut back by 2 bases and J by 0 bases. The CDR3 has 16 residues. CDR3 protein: CASSLMAGESTDTQYF. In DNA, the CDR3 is TGTGCCAGCAGCTTAATGGCGGGGGAAAGCACAGATACGCAGTATTTT. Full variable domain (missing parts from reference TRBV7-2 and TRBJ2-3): GAGVSQSPSNKVTEKGKDVELRCDPISGHTALYWYRQSLGQGLEFLIYFQGNSAPDKSGLPSDRFSAERTGGSVSTLTIQRTQQEDSAVYLCASSLMAGESTDTQYFGPGTRLTVL.

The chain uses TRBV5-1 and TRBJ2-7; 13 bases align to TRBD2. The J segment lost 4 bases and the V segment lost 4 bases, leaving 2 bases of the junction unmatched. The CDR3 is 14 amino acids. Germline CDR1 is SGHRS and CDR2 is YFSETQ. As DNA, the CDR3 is TGCGCCAGCAGCCAGACTAGCGGGAGGTACGAGCAGTACTTC. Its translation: CASSQTSGRYEQYF.

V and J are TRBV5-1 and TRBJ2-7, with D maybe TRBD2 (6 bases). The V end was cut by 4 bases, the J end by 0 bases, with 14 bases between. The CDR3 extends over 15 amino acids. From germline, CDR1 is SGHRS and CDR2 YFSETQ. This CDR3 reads CASSLTAGTSYEQYF. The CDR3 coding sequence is TGCGCCAGCAGCCTCACGGCGGGGACCTCCTACGAGCAGTACTTC.

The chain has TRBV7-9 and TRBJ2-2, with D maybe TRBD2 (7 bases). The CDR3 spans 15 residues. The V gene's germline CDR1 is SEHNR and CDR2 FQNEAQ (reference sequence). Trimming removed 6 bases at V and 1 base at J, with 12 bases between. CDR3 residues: CASSLRGRNTGELFF. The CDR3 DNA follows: TGTGCCAGCAGTCTGCGGGGGCGGAACACCGGGGAGCTGTTTTTT.

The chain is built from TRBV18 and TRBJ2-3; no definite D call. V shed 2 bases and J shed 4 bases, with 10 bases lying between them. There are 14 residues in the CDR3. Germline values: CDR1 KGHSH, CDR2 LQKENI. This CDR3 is CASSPMAQADTQYF. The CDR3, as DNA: TGTGCCAGCTCACCAATGGCTCAGGCAGATACGCAGTATTTT.

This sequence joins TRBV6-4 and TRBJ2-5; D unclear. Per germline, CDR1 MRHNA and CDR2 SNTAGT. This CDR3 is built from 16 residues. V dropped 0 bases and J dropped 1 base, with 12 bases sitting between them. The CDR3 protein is CASSDSGYTIQETQYF. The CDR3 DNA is TGTGCCAGCAGTGACTCGGGCTACACGATCCAAGAGACCCAGTACTTC.

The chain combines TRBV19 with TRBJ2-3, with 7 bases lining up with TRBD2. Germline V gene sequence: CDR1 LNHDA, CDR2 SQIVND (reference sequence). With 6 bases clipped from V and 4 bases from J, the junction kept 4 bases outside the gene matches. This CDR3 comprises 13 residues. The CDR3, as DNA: TGTGCCAGTAGCGTGACTAGCTCAGATACGCAGTATTTT. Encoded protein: CASSVTSSDTQYF.

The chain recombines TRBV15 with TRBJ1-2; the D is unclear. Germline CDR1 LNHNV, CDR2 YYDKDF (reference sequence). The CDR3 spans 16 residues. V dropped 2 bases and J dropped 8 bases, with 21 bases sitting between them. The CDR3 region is CATSRRTAMATGGYTF. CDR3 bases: TGTGCCACCAGCAGAAGGACCGCGATGGCCACGGGGGGCTACACCTTC.

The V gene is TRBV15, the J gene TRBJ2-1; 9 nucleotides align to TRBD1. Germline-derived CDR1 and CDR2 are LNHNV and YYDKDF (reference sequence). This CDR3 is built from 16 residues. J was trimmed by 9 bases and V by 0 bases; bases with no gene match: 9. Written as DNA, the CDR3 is TGTGCCACCAGCAGAGATACGGGACAGGGCAGTGTTGAGCAGTTCTTC. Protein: CATSRDTGQGSVEQFF.

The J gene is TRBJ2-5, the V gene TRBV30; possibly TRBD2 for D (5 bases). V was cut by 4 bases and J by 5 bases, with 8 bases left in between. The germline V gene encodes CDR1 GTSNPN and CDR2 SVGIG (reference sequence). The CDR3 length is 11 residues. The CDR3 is CAWIEGETQYF. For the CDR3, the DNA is TGTGCCTGGATAGAGGGCGAGACCCAGTACTTC.

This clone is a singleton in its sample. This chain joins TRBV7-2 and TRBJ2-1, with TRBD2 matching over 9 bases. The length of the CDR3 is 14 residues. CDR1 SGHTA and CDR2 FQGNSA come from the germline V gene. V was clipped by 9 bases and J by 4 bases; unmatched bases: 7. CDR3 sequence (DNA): TGTGCCAGTACCCTAGCGGGGCTTTACAATGAGCAGTTCTTC. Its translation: CASTLAGLYNEQFF.

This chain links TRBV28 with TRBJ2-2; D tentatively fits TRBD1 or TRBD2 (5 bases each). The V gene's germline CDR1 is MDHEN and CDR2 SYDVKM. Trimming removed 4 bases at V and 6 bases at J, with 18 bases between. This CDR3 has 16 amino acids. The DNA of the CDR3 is TGTGCCAGCAGTTCCCCTGGGACGGGATTCTCCGGGGAGCTGTTTTTT. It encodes CASSSPGTGFSGELFF.

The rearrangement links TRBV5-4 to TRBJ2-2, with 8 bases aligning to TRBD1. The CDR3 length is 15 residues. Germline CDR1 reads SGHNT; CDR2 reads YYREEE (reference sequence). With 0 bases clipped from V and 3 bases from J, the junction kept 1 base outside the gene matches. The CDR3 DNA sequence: TGTGCCAGCAGCTTGGTACAGGGGGACACCGGGGAGCTGTTTTTT. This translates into CASSLVQGDTGELFF. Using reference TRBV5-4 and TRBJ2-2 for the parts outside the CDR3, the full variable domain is ETGVTQSPTHLIKTRGQQVTLRCSSQSGHNTVSWYQQALGQGPQFIFQYYREEENGRGNFPPRFSGLQFPNYSSELNVNALELDDSALYLCASSLVQGDTGELFFGEGSRLTVL.

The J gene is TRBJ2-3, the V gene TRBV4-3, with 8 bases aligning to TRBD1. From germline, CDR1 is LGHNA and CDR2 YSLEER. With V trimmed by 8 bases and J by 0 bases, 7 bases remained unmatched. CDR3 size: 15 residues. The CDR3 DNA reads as TGCGCCAGCTCCGGACAGGGCGCTAGCACAGATACGCAGTATTTT. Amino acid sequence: CASSGQGASTDTQYF.

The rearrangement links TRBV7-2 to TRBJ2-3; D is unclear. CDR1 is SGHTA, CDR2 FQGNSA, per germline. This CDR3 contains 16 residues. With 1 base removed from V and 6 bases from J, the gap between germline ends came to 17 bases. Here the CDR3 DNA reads TGTGCCAGCAGCTTAGTGCAGTTACGCTCCCCGGATACGCAGTATTTT. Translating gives CASSLVQLRSPDTQYF.

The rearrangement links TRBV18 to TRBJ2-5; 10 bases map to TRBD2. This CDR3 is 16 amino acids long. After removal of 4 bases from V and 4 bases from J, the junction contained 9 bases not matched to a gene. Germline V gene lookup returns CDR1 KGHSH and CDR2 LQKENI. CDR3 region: CASSQTAGGSGETQYF. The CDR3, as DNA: TGTGCCAGCTCACAAACAGCGGGAGGGAGCGGAGAGACCCAGTACTTC.

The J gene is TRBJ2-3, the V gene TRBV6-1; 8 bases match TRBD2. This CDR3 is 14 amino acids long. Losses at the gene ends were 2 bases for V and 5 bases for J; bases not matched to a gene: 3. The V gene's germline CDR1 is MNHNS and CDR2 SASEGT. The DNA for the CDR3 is TGTGCCAGCAGTGAATCGGCGGGAGGAGATACGCAGTATTTT. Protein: CASSESAGGDTQYF.

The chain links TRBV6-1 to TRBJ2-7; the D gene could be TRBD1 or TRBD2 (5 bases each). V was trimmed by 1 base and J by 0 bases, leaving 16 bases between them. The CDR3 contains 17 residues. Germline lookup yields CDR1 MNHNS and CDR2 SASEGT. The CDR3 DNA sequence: TGTGCCAGCAGTGAAGTCCGTGGGACGCTGAGCTCCTACGAGCAGTACTTC. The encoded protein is CASSEVRGTLSSYEQYF.

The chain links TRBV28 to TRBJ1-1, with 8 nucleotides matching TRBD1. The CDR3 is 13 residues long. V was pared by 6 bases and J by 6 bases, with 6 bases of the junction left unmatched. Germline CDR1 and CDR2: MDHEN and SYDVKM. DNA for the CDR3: TGTGCCAGCAGACAACAGGGGGTCGCTGAAGCTTTCTTT. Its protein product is CASRQQGVAEAFF. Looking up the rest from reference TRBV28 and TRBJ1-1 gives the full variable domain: DVKVTQSSRYLVKRTGEKVFLECVQDMDHENMFWYRQDPGLGLRLIYFSYDVKMKEKGDIPEGYSVSREKKERFSLILESASTNQTSMYLCASRQQGVAEAFFGQGTRLTVV.